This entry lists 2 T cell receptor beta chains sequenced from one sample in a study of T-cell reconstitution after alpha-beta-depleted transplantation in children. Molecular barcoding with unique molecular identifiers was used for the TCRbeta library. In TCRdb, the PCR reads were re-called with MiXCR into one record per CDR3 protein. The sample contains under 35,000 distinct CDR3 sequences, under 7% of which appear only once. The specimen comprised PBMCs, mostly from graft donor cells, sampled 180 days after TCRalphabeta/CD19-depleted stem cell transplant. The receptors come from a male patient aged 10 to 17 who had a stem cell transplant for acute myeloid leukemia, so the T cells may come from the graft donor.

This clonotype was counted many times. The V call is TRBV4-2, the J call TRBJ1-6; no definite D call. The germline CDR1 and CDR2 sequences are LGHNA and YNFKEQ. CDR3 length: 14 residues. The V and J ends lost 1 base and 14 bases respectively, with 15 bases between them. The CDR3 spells CASSQGVLGGALHF. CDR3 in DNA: TGTGCCAGCAGCCAAGGCGTTCTGGGTGGGGCCCTCCACTTT.

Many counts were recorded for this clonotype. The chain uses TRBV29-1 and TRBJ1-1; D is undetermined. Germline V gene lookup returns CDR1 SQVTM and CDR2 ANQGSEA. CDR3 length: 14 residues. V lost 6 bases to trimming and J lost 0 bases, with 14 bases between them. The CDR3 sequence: CSVAKRSMNTEAFF. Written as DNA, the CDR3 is TGCAGCGTGGCCAAGAGGTCTATGAACACTGAAGCTTTCTTT.